This T cell receptor beta chain was identified during a study of T cells after yellow fever vaccination. The CDR3 covers 13 residues. With 6 bases removed from V and 4 bases from J, the gap between germline ends came to 10 bases. TCRdb re-called the 5' RACE reads through MiXCR, storing one row per CDR3 protein. Among 400,000 to 650,000 distinct CDR3 sequences listed, about a fifth were seen once. This clonotype was counted ten times or more. The source material was PBMCs, sampled approximately 22 days after the first yellow fever vaccination. This chain links TRBV12-3 or TRBV12-4 with TRBJ1-5; perhaps TRBD1 as D (6 bases). This receptor was identified in a man between 18 and 35 years old who received the YFV17D yellow fever vaccine. CDR3 DNA sequence: TGTGCCAGCAGCCGAAGGGGGAATCAGCCCCAGCATTTT. Residues: CASSRRGNQPQHF.